The 28 T cell receptor beta chains presented below share a single source sample, sequenced in a study of glioma-infiltrating T cells. TCR alpha and beta CDR3 regions were amplified from RNA using iRepertoire nested multiplex PCR. Using its own MiXCR run on the multiplex PCR reads, TCRdb lists one record per CDR3 protein. The sample has tens of thousands of distinct CDR3 sequences, about 23% seen once. The specimen was glioma tissue, nonneoplastic brain tissue, or PBMCs (not recorded which). All receptors come from a human donor with low-grade glioma or glioblastoma, undergoing nonglioma brain surgery, or in good health (not recorded which).

This clonotype was counted only a few times. The chain joins TRBV10-2 to TRBJ2-7; the match to TRBD1 covers 9 bases. CDR3 length: 13 amino acids. Germline loops: CDR1 WSHSY, CDR2 SAAADI. The junction had 4 bases not matched to a gene; V was cut back by 8 bases and J by 2 bases. CDR3 region: CASAGQGTYEQYF. DNA for the CDR3: TGCGCCAGCGCGGGACAGGGCACCTACGAGCAGTACTTC.

The genes are TRBV4-1 and TRBJ2-6; D not resolved. V dropped 1 base and J dropped 0 bases, with 10 bases sitting between them. Germline values: CDR1 MGHRA, CDR2 YSYEKL. This CDR3 region has 17 residues. The CDR3 here is CASSQATASSGANVLTF. The CDR3 coding sequence is TGCGCCAGCAGCCAAGCTACAGCCAGCTCTGGGGCCAACGTCCTGACTTTC.

This clonotype was observed a single time. A read error may explain this, as a much larger clone is one base away. The chain employs TRBV5-5 and TRBJ2-3; a possible D gene is TRBD1 (6 bases). The ends were cut back, 1 base at V and 5 bases at J, with 11 bases in the middle. The CDR3 loop spans 14 amino acids. Germline CDR1 and CDR2: SGHKS and YYEKEE (reference sequence). CDR3 loop: CASSLRQVIDTQYF. The CDR3 nucleotides read TGTGCCAGCAGCTTGAGACAGGTCATAGATACGCAGTATTTT.

The table lists this clonotype with many counts. The V gene is TRBV2, the J gene TRBJ2-3; the D is unclear. V lost 3 bases and J 10 bases, leaving 8 bases between the germline ends. This CDR3 contains 11 residues. Germline loops: CDR1 SNHLY, CDR2 FYNNEI. The CDR3 here is CASSDPAPQYF. CDR3 nucleotides: TGTGCCAGCAGTGACCCCGCGCCGCAGTATTTT.

The chain couples TRBV20-1 to TRBJ2-1; D may be TRBD1 (6 bases). The germline V gene has CDR1 DFQATT and CDR2 SNEGSKA (reference sequence). The CDR3 runs to 11 residues. V lost 4 bases and J lost 11, with 12 bases in between. DNA for the CDR3: TGCAGTGCTATTGGACAGCGTAAGCAGTTCTTC. Translated: CSAIGQRKQFF.

The chain joins TRBV3-1 to TRBJ2-2; 7 bases map to TRBD1. The CDR3 is 16 residues long. Germline loops: CDR1 LGHDT, CDR2 YNNKEL (reference sequence). After removal of 4 bases from V and 0 bases from J, the junction contained 5 bases not matched to a gene. CDR3 sequence (DNA): TGTGCCAGCAGCCTGAGCGGACAGGCGAACACCGGGGAGCTGTTTTTT. It translates to CASSLSGQANTGELFF. Full variable domain (outside the CDR3, taken from reference TRBV3-1 and TRBJ2-2): DTAVSQTPKYLVTQMGNDKSIKCEQNLGHDTMYWYKQDSKKFLKIMFSYNNKELIINETVPNRFSPKSPDKAHLNLHINSLELGDSAVYFCASSLSGQANTGELFFGEGSRLTVL.

This clonotype has at least ten counts. V usage is TRBV6-4 and J usage is TRBJ2-3, with D maybe TRBD2 (5 bases). The CDR3 sequence is 14 residues long. Trimming removed 4 bases at V and 0 bases at J, with 8 bases between. Germline CDR1 reads MRHNA; CDR2 reads SNTAGT. The CDR3 is CASSVGLSTDTQYF. In DNA, the CDR3 is TGTGCCAGCAGTGTCGGACTTAGCACAGATACGCAGTATTTT.

The V and J genes are TRBV7-2 and TRBJ2-6; TRBD1 might be the D (6 bases). Trimming took off 5 bases at V and 6 bases at J, with 14 bases between the two ends. CDR1 is SGHTA and CDR2 is FQGNSA in the germline V gene. The CDR3 contains 15 residues. CDR3 sequence (DNA): TGTGCCAGCAGCAAAAACAGGGCTGTGGCCAACGTCCTGACTTTC. Its protein product is CASSKNRAVANVLTF.

There are many counts of this clonotype. The V and J genes are TRBV19 and TRBJ2-1; 8 bases line up with TRBD2. CDR3 size: 13 residues. Germline V gives CDR1 LNHDA, CDR2 SQIVND (reference sequence). With V trimmed by 7 bases and J by 7 bases, 6 bases remained unmatched. CDR3 protein: CASIVSGTNEQFF. The CDR3 DNA sequence: TGTGCCAGTATTGTTAGCGGGACGAATGAGCAGTTCTTC.

The table lists this clonotype with many counts. The chain carries TRBV6-1 and TRBJ2-1; D possibly corresponds to TRBD1 (5 bases). CDR3 length: 13 residues. Germline V gene lookup returns CDR1 MNHNS and CDR2 SASEGT. Trimming cost V 5 bases and J 9 bases, with 14 bases left between them. DNA for the CDR3: TGTGCCAGCAGTCCCCCCAGGGTGGCTGAGCAGTTCTTC. It yields the protein CASSPPRVAEQFF.

The chain links TRBV6-4 to TRBJ2-1; 10 nucleotides agree with TRBD2. Germline lookup yields CDR1 MRHNA and CDR2 SNTAGT. V was pared by 4 bases and J by 4 bases, with 4 bases of the junction left unmatched. This CDR3 region has 15 residues. The CDR3 protein is CASSAASGSYNEQFF. The CDR3 bases are TGTGCCAGCAGTGCCGCTAGCGGGAGTTACAATGAGCAGTTCTTC.

This clonotype occurred many times. The chain combines TRBV7-9 with TRBJ1-6; D is uncertain. V gave up 1 base and J gave up 7 bases, with 8 bases separating them. The CDR3 consists of 14 residues. Per the germline V gene, CDR1 is SEHNR and CDR2 is FQNEAQ (reference sequence). The CDR3 loop is CASSLEVQNSPLHF. In DNA, the CDR3 is TGTGCCAGCAGCTTAGAAGTGCAGAATTCACCCCTCCACTTT.

With regard to this clonotype: This sequence may be a read error, since a much larger clone differs from it by one base. The chain combines TRBV20-1 with TRBJ2-7; D possibly matches TRBD1 or TRBD2 (5 bases each). Trimming cost V 1 base and J 1 base, with 14 bases left between them. The CDR3 covers 15 residues. Germline V lookup: CDR1 DFQATT, CDR2 SNEGSKA (reference sequence). The CDR3 nucleotides read TGCAGTGCTAGAGGGGGGAAGGGTCTATCCTACGAGCAGTACTTC. This gives the protein CSARGGKGLSYEQYF.

As for this clonotype: Relative to the germline gene, one junction end is altered; a read error may explain this. The chain uses TRBV5-1 and TRBJ1-1, with unresolved D. The CDR3 totals 12 residues. The germline CDR1 and CDR2 sequences are SGHRS and YFSETQ. In DNA form, the CDR3 reads TGCGCCCGCAGACCAGAAAGAACTGAAGCTTTCTTT. It codes for CARRPERTEAFF.

This clonotype was detected many times. The chain has TRBV27 and TRBJ2-7; D might be TRBD1 or TRBD2, each matching 6 bases. Trimming removed 6 bases from V and 7 bases from J, with 22 bases in between. From germline, CDR1 is MNHEY and CDR2 SMNVEV (reference sequence). This CDR3 region has 15 residues. Written as DNA, the CDR3 is TGTGCCAGCAGACCACAGGGACGCCTAGGGAGGGAGCAGTACTTC. It translates to CASRPQGRLGREQYF.

About this clonotype itself: One end of the junction varies from germline; a read error may be responsible. The chain combines TRBV27 with TRBJ2-1; 7 positions match TRBD2. This CDR3 contains 15 residues. The germline gives CDR1 MNHEY, CDR2 SMNVEV (reference sequence). Here the CDR3 reads CASTIAGSSYNEKLF. The DNA for the CDR3 is TGTGCCAGTACTATAGCGGGCAGCTCCTACAATGAGAAGTTATTC.

This chain uses TRBV4-1 with TRBJ1-3; 12 positions match TRBD1. The CDR3 loop spans 18 amino acids. After removal of 2 bases from V and 6 bases from J, the junction contained 11 bases not matched to a gene. CDR1 MGHRA and CDR2 YSYEKL come from the germline V gene. This chain's CDR3 is CASSQSNRDRGPVNTIYF. As DNA, the CDR3 is TGCGCCAGCAGCCAAAGCAACCGGGACAGGGGGCCAGTAAACACCATATATTTT.

Comments on this clonotype: At one of its ends the junction is not consistent with the germline gene, which may arise from a read error. The chain combines TRBV7-6 with TRBJ2-1, with TRBD2 identical over 11 bases. Germline V gene lookup returns CDR1 SGHVS and CDR2 FNYEAQ. This CDR3 has 15 residues. Here the CDR3 DNA reads TGTGCCAGCAGCCTAGCGGGAGGCCCTAACAATGAGCAGTTCTTC. Translated, it gives CASSLAGGPNNEQFF.

J is TRBJ2-1 and V is TRBV5-4; TRBD1 matches 11 bases. V dropped 4 bases and J dropped 6; count of bases not matched to a gene: 15. The CDR3 length is 18 residues. From germline, CDR1 is SGHNT and CDR2 YYREEE (reference sequence). CDR3 sequence: CASSRGQGAYGLSNEQFF. The CDR3, as DNA: TGTGCCAGCAGCCGTGGACAGGGGGCTTATGGATTGAGCAATGAGCAGTTCTTC.

This sequence joins TRBV12-3 or TRBV12-4 and TRBJ2-7, with D unclear. V was clipped by 6 bases and J by 2 bases, with 11 bases between them. The CDR3 sequence is 13 residues long. The CDR3 DNA is TGTGCCAGCAGCTACAACACGGCCTACGAGCAGTACTTC. It codes for CASSYNTAYEQYF.

In this sample, this clonotype turned up many times. The J gene is TRBJ2-7, the V gene TRBV6-6, with D unclear. Trimming pared 1 base from V and 6 bases from J, leaving 13 bases between. Germline V gene sequence: CDR1 MNHNY, CDR2 SVGAGI (reference sequence). The CDR3 has 14 residues. CDR3 DNA: TGTGCCAGCAGTTACTTTGGGAAAAATCGCGAGCAGTACTTC. Amino acids: CASSYFGKNREQYF.

With regard to this clonotype: Just one base apart from a much larger clone, this may be a read error. CDR3 region: CASSAGDGYNF. Here the CDR3 DNA reads TGCGCCAGCAGTGCAGGGGACGGCTACAACTTC. This sequence joins TRBV10-2 and TRBJ1-2, with D perhaps TRBD1 (6 bases). CDR3 size: 11 residues. The germline CDR1 and CDR2 sequences are WSHSY and SAAADI.

This clonotype was observed a few times. The chain recombines TRBV5-1 with TRBJ2-7; TRBD1 is a possible D gene (6 bases). Trimming shortened V by 3 bases and J by 0 bases, and 16 bases separated the two germline ends. CDR1 and CDR2 (germline): SGHRS, YFSETQ. The CDR3 is 16 residues long. The CDR3 DNA follows: TGCGCCAGCAGCTGGTCTGACAGGCGTAGCTCCTACGAGCAGTACTTC. Its protein product is CASSWSDRRSSYEQYF.

As concerns this clonotype: Since a much larger clone is just one base distant, this may be a read error. The genes are TRBV19 and TRBJ2-7, with D uncertain. Germline V CDR1 and CDR2: LNHDA, SQIVND (reference sequence). V dropped 3 bases and J dropped 4 bases, with 13 bases sitting between them. The CDR3 extends over 14 amino acids. CDR3 residues: CASSIVRGAYEQYF. For the CDR3, the DNA is TGTGCCAGTAGTATCGTCAGAGGTGCGTACGAGCAGTACTTC.

This clonotype was counted ten times or more. The chain has TRBV2 and TRBJ1-2; 8 bases match TRBD1. The germline V gene has CDR1 SNHLY and CDR2 FYNNEI. This CDR3 region has 13 residues. Unmatched junction bases numbered 7, after V lost 5 bases and J lost 8 bases. DNA of the CDR3: TGTGCCAGCAGTAAAGGACAGGGTGGCGGCTACACCTTC. This codes for CASSKGQGGGYTF.

At least ten counts were recorded for this clonotype. The chain carries TRBV20-1 and TRBJ2-7, with TRBD1 identical over 12 bases. Losses at the gene ends were 3 bases for V and 7 bases for J; bases not matched to a gene: 7. The CDR3 sequence is 14 residues long. Germline V gene lookup returns CDR1 DFQATT and CDR2 SNEGSKA (reference sequence). The CDR3 nucleotides read TGCAGTGCTAGGATGGGACAGGGGGCTAGAGAGCAGTACTTC. It encodes CSARMGQGAREQYF.

This clonotype was detected ten times or more. This chain joins TRBV15 and TRBJ1-1; D is uncertain. The CDR3 runs 14 residues. Germline lookup yields CDR1 LNHNV and CDR2 YYDKDF (reference sequence). The ends were cut back, 1 base at V and 1 base at J, with 7 bases in the middle. CDR3 DNA sequence: TGTGCCACCAGCAGAGTAGGCAGGAACACTGAAGCTTTCTTT. Amino acids: CATSRVGRNTEAFF.

Ten or more counts support this clonotype. Here the CDR3 reads CASSYSWTGLSEQYF. The DNA of the CDR3 is TGTGCCAGCAGTTACTCGTGGACAGGGCTTAGCGAGCAGTACTTC. The chain employs TRBV6-5 and TRBJ2-7, with 8 bases that match TRBD1. J lost 6 bases, V lost 0 bases, and 7 bases had no gene match. Germline V gene sequence: CDR1 MNHEY, CDR2 SVGAGI. CDR3 length: 15 residues.